The clone carrying this T cell receptor beta chain was seen repeatedly, ten times or more. Its antigen is undetermined. The sample is drawn from a study of CD8 T cells in ankylosing spondylitis. Study-wide findings and caveats: Reportedly, disease-linked clones are significantly enriched in ankylosing spondylitis patients' matched synovial fluid. Some of these motif variants have turned up before, in reports on reactive arthritis synovial fluid and blood. There was a TCR beta motif, made of eight highly homologous variants, that appeared characteristic of ankylosing spondylitis blood.

TCRdb reanalysed the 5' RACE reads using MiXCR and keeps one entry per CDR3 protein. Counted here are 150,000 or so distinct CDR3 sequences, around 17% occurring once; the ten biggest clones make up about 7.6%. The CDR3 totals 13 residues. V lost 4 bases to trimming and J lost 7 bases, with 12 bases between them. CDR1 is SGHRS and CDR2 is YFSETQ in the germline V gene. V usage is TRBV5-1 and J usage is TRBJ2-1; D gene uncertain. Sequenced input: blood, either unsorted or a sorted T cell fraction (not recorded which). This receptor was taken from a male donor with ankylosing spondylitis or in good health (not recorded which). The CDR3, as DNA: TGCGCCAGCAGCCGACCCCCAGGTAATGAGCAGTTCTTC. Amino acids: CASSRPPGNEQFF.